This T cell receptor (beta chain) was sequenced during a study of T-cell reconstitution after alpha-beta-depleted transplantation in children (dated by TCRdb to about 2016). About the investigation overall: The study quantitatively tracked T-cell immune reconstitution after TCRalphabeta/CD19-depleted allogeneic hematopoietic cell transplantation in children using TCR repertoire profiling.

The germline V gene supplies CDR1 SGHRS and CDR2 YFSETQ. The CDR3 has 16 amino acids, counting the end cysteine and phenylalanine. The entry retains the CDR3 DNA only, 48 bases that are in frame from base 1. At the junction V is shortened by 2 bases and J by 2 bases, with 13 bases in between. Library preparation employed PCR. Sequencing used an Illumina HiSeq 2500. TCR libraries were prepared with molecular barcoding, using unique molecular identifiers to normalize TCRbeta repertoire quantification. In-frame beta chains were kept once TCRdb had trimmed the public reads at Q25 with fastp and called clones with MiXCR. When rows share a CDR3 protein, they turn into one entry using the most common DNA and genes. Present in this sample are approximately 420,000 distinct CDR3 sequences, about a tenth of which were seen just once. The leading ten clones occupy 4.5% to 7% of the sample. This clonotype was recorded at least ten times. The target of this receptor is not known. No quality values exist for individual bases; no much larger clone is one base distant.

Source: PBMCs from the stem cell graft donor, taken from the stem cell graft. This clonotype was obtained from a human donor who donated a stem cell graft to a child with acute myeloid leukemia. The sequence links TRBV5-1 to TRBJ2-2; the D gene is possibly TRBD2, with 5 bases matching. This receptor has the CDR3 CASSLLSSSNTGELFF. The DNA sequence is TGCGCCAGCAGCTTATTGTCATCTAGCAACACCGGGGAGCTGTTTTTT. Extended through the reference TRBV5-1 and TRBJ2-2 proteins, this CDR3 yields the full variable domain: KAGVTQTPRYLIKTRGQQVTLSCSPISGHRSVSWYQQTPGQGLQFLFEYFSETQRNKGNFPGRFSGRQFSNSRSEMNVSTLELGDSALYLCASSLLSSSNTGELFFGEGSRLTVL.